The rows below give T cell receptor beta chains drawn from one sample of a study of blood T cells in healthy people across ages. TCRdb recomputed calls from the 5' RACE reads with MiXCR, one row per CDR3 protein. The sample holds 1.5 million to 2 million distinct CDR3 sequences, around 50% seen once. What was sequenced was blood. The receptors originated from a woman between 40 and 50 years old in good health. Each CDR3 is given with its conserved first and last residue. A D gene is named only where the DNA matches it firmly. Clone size, where shown, is once, few, many, or a class for clones that have expanded.

>TRBJ2-1|TRBV19|TRBD1|few
CATLPGTEISSYNEQFF
TGTGCCACCTTACCCGGGACAGAGATTAGCTCCTACAATGAGCAGTTCTTC
>TRBJ2-3|TRBV5-1|TRBD1|.
CASSSEQGAWDTQYF
TGCGCCAGCAGCTCGGAACAGGGGGCATGGGATACGCAGTATTTT
>TRBJ2-6|TRBV18|TRBD1|.
CASSSDRGLSGANVLTF
TGTGCCAGCTCATCAGACAGGGGGCTCTCTGGGGCCAACGTCCTGACTTTC
>TRBJ2-6|TRBV7-2|.|.
CASSPPRWENSGANVLTF
TGTGCCAGCAGCCCTCCCCGGTGGGAGAACTCTGGGGCCAACGTCCTGACTTTC
>TRBJ2-1|TRBV7-9|.|few
CASSTYHLGDEQFF
TGTGCCAGCAGCACCTATCACTTGGGCGATGAGCAGTTCTTC
>TRBJ1-2|TRBV21-1|.|few
CASSKSRRTGSNHGYTF
TGTGCCAGCAGCAAAAGCCGTCGGACAGGGTCAAACCATGGCTACACCTTC
>TRBJ2-1|TRBV28|.|once
CASSTSQEGGYNEQFF
TGTGCCAGCAGCACCTCCCAGGAGGGGGGATACAATGAGCAGTTCTTC
>TRBJ2-1|TRBV20-1|.|few
CSATGTRDWNEQFF
TGCAGTGCTACCGGGACAAGGGACTGGAATGAGCAGTTCTTC
>TRBJ1-2|TRBV2|.|.
CASSEDSKLGYTF
TGTGCCAGCAGTGAAGATAGCAAGCTTGGCTACACCTTC
>TRBJ1-1|TRBV5-1|.|.
CASSAYERGTEAFF
TGCGCCAGCAGCGCATACGAACGTGGTACTGAAGCTTTCTTT
>TRBJ2-1|TRBV4-2|.|few
CASSQDLLGGDYEQFF
TGTGCCAGCAGCCAAGACCTTTTAGGTGGGGACTATGAGCAGTTCTTC
>TRBJ2-5|TRBV7-9|.|.
CASSLDGQYETQYF
TGTGCCAGCAGCTTAGACGGGCAATATGAGACCCAGTACTTC
>TRBJ1-5|TRBV20-1|TRBD1|.
CSAWPDRGGNQPQHF
TGCAGTGCTTGGCCCGACAGGGGAGGCAATCAGCCCCAGCATTTT
>TRBJ2-6|TRBV29-1|.|.
CGDVGTARRVANVLTF
TGCGGCGACGTAGGGACGGCCAGGCGTGTGGCCAACGTCCTGACTTTC
>TRBJ2-1|TRBV10-3|TRBD2|few
CAISESLAGGLSSYNEQFF
TGTGCCATCAGTGAGTCGCTAGCGGGGGGCCTTAGCTCCTACAATGAGCAGTTCTTC
>TRBJ1-1|TRBV15|.|.
CATSRVDAEAFF
TGTGCCACCAGCAGAGTCGACGCTGAAGCTTTCTTT
>TRBJ2-1|TRBV4-2|TRBD2|few
CASSQRSLAGDEQFF
TGTGCCAGCAGCCAAAGGTCACTAGCGGGTGATGAGCAGTTCTTC